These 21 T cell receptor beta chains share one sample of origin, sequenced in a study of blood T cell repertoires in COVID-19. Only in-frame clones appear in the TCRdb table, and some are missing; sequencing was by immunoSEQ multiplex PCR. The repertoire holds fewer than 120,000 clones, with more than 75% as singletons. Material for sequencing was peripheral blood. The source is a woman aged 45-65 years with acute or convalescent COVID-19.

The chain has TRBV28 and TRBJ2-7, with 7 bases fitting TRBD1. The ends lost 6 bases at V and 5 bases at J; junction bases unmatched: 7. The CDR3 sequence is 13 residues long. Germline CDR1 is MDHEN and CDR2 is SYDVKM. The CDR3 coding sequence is TGTGCCAGCAGAAAACTAGACAGGGACGAGCAGTACTTC. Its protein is CASRKLDRDEQYF.

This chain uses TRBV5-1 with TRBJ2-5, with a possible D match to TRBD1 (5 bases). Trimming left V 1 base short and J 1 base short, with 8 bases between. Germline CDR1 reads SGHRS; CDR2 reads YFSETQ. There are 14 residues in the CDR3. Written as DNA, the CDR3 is TGCGCCAGCAGCTTGACAGGCCTCCAAGAGACCCAGTACTTC. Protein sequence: CASSLTGLQETQYF.

CDR3 DNA sequence: TGCGCCAGCAGCTCACAGGGCACTGAAGCTTTCTTT. Its protein product is CASSSQGTEAFF. The V call is TRBV5-1, the J call TRBJ1-1; D might be TRBD1 (6 bases). The CDR3 is 12 residues long. Trimming cost V 3 bases and J 4 bases, with 7 bases left between them. The germline CDR1 and CDR2 sequences are SGHRS and YFSETQ.

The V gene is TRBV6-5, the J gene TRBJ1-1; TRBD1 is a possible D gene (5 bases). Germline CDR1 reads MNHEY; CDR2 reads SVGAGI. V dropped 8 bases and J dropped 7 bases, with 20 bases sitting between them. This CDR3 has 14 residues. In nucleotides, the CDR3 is TGTGCCAGCCAAGGGGCGCCGGGTCAAGGTGAAGCTTTCTTT. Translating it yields CASQGAPGQGEAFF.

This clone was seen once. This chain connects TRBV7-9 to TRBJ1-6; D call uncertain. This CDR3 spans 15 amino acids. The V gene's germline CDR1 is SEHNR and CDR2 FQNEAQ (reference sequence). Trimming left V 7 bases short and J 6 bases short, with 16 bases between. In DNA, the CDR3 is TGTGCCAGCACCCAGTCTTTTGATTTTAATTCACCCCTCCACTTT. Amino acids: CASTQSFDFNSPLHF.

The CDR3 sequence is CASRNRGMNTEAFF. DNA for the CDR3: TGTGCCAGTAGGAATAGAGGAATGAACACTGAAGCTTTCTTT. V is TRBV19 and J is TRBJ1-1; D gene uncertain. V lost 6 bases and J lost 0, with 11 bases in between. Germline V gene lookup returns CDR1 LNHDA and CDR2 SQIVND (reference sequence). This CDR3 has 14 amino acids.

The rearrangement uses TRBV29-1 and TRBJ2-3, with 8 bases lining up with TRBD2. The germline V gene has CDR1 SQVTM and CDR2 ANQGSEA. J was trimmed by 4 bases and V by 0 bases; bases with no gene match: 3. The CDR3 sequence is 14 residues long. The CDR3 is CSVEDALAADTQYF. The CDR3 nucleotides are TGCAGCGTTGAAGATGCACTAGCGGCAGATACGCAGTATTTT.

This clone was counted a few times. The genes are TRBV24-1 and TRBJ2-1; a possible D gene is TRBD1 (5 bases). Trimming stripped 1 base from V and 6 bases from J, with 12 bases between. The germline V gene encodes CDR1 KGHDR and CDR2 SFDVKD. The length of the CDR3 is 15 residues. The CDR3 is CATSDFQGRSNEQFF. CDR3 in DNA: TGTGCCACCAGTGATTTCCAGGGAAGGTCCAATGAGCAGTTCTTC.

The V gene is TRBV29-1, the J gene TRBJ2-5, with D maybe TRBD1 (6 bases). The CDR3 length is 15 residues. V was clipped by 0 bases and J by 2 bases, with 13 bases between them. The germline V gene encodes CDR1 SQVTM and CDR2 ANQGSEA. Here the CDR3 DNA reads TGCAGCGTTGAAGACCGACACACAGGGCAAGAGACCCAGTACTTC. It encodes CSVEDRHTGQETQYF.

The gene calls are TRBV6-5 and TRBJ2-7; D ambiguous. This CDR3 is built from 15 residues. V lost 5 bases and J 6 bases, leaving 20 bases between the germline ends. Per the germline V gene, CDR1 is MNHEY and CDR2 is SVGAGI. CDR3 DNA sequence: TGTGCCAGCAGTCCCCAGCTGCCCGACTTGTCCGAGCAGTACTTC. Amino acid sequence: CASSPQLPDLSEQYF.

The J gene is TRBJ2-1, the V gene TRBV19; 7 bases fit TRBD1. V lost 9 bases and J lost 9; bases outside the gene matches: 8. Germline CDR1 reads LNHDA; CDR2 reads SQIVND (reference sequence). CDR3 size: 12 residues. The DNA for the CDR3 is TGTGCCAGGGTAGACAGGGTGCGTGAGCAGTTCTTC. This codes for CARVDRVREQFF.

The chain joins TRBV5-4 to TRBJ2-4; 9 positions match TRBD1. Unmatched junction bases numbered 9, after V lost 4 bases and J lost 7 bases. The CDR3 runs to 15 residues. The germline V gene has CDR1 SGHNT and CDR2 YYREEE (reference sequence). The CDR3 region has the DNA TGTGCCAGCAGCGATGGGGAGGGACAGGGTAACATTCAGTACTTC. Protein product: CASSDGEGQGNIQYF.

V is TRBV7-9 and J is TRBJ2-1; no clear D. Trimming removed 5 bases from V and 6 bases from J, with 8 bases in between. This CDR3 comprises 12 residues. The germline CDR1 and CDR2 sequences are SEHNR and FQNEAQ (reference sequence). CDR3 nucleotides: TGTGCCAGCAGCCCAGACACCAATGAGCAGTTCTTC. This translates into CASSPDTNEQFF. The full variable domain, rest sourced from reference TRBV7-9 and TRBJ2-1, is DTGVSQNPRHKITKRGQNVTFRCDPISEHNRLYWYRQTLGQGPEFLTYFQNEAQLEKSRLLSDRFSAERPKGSFSTLEIQRTEQGDSAMYLCASSPDTNEQFFGPGTRLTVL.

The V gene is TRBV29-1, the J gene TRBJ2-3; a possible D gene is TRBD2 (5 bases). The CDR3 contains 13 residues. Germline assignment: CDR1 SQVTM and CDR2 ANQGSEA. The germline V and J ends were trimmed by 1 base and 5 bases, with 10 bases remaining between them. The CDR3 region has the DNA TGCAGCGTTGAAGGAGGGTTAGGAGATACGCAGTATTTT. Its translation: CSVEGGLGDTQYF.

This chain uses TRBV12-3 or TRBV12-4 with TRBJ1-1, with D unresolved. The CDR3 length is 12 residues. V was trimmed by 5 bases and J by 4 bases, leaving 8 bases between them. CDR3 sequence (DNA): TGTGCCAGCAGTAACCGGGGCACTGAAGCTTTCTTT. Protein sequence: CASSNRGTEAFF.

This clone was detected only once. The CDR3 sequence: CSDDPATGDGLFYNEQFF. The CDR3 region has the DNA TGCAGCGACGACCCCGCGACAGGGGACGGACTGTTTTACAATGAGCAGTTCTTC. The chain uses TRBV29-1 and TRBJ2-1, with 8 bases matching TRBD1. CDR1 and CDR2 (germline): SQVTM, ANQGSEA. J lost 4 bases, V lost 7 bases, and 21 bases had no gene match. This CDR3 region has 18 residues.

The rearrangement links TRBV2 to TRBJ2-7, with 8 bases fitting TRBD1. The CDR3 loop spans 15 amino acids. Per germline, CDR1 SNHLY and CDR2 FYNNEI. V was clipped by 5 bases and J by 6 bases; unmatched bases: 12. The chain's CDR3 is CASSPLGAGGGEQYF. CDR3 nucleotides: TGTGCCAGCAGTCCCCTAGGGGCAGGGGGCGGCGAGCAGTACTTC. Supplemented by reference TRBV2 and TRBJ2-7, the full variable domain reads EPEVTQTPSHQVTQMGQEVILRCVPISNHLYFYWYRQILGQKVEFLVSFYNNEISEKSEIFDDQFSVERPDGSNFTLKIRSTKLEDSAMYFCASSPLGAGGGEQYFGPGTRLTVT.

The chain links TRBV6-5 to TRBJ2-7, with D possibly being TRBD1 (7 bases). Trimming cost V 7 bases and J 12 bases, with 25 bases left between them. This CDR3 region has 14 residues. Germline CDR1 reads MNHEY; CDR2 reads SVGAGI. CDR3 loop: CASTRQGDSLKTYF. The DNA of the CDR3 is TGTGCCAGCACACGCCAGGGGGACTCGCTCAAGACGTACTTC.

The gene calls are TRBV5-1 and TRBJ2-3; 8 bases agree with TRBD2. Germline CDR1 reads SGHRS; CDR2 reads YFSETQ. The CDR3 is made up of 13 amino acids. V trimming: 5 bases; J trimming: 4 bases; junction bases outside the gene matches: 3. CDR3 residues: CASSLAGSDTQYF. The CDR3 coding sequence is TGCGCCAGCAGTTTAGCGGGATCAGATACGCAGTATTTT.

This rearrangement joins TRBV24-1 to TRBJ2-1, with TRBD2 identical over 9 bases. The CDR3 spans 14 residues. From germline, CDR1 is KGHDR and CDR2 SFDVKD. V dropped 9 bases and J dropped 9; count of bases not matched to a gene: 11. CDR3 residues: CATHSGSSKSEQFF. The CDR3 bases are TGTGCCACCCATAGCGGGAGCTCCAAGAGTGAGCAGTTCTTC.

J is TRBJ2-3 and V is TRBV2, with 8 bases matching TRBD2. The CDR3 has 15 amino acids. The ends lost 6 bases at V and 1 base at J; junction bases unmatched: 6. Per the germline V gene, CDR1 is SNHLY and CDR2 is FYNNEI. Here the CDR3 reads CASSLTSARTDTQYF. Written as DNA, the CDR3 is TGTGCCAGCAGCCTGACTAGCGCCCGCACAGATACGCAGTATTTT.